The rows below give T cell receptor beta chains drawn from one sample of a study of blood T cell repertoires in COVID-19. Only in-frame clones appear in the TCRdb table, and some are missing; sequencing was by immunoSEQ multiplex PCR. The sample lists some 150,000 clones; around 85% were seen once. The sample taken for sequencing was peripheral blood. These receptors came from a man between 60 and 70 years old who had recovered from COVID-19. The CDR3 runs from the conserved cysteine through the conserved F or W. D genes are given only for firm matches. Not every row has a clone size; where given, it reads once, few, many or a size class.

j_call clone_size v_call d_call cdr3_aa cdr3_nt
TRBJ2-5 . TRBV6-2/TRBV6-3 . CASTPRGGWETQYF TGTGCCAGCACCCCGAGGGGGGGGTGGGAGACCCAGTACTTC
TRBJ1-2 once TRBV25-1 . CASSRTGEGGYTF TGTGCCAGCAGTCGTACGGGGGAGGGCGGCTACACCTTC
TRBJ1-2 . TRBV30 TRBD1 CACIRDRGYGYTF TGTGCCTGCATCCGGGACAGGGGCTATGGCTACACCTTC
TRBJ2-7 . TRBV6-2/TRBV6-3 TRBD1 CASSRGDRGIDEQYF TGTGCCAGCAGCCGTGGGGACAGGGGTATCGACGAGCAGTACTTC
TRBJ2-3 few TRBV19 TRBD1 CASSTQQGSHTQYF TGTGCCAGTAGTACCCAACAGGGGTCACATACGCAGTATTTT
TRBJ1-3 . TRBV5-5 . CASSNAGLAGNTIYF TGTGCCAGCAGTAACGCAGGTTTGGCTGGAAACACCATATATTTT
TRBJ2-1 . TRBV7-2 TRBD2 CASTPNIRTSGGGEQFF TGTGCCAGCACCCCAAACATCCGGACTAGCGGGGGGGGTGAGCAGTTCTTC
TRBJ2-1 . TRBV5-1 TRBD2 CASSLGVAGHNEQFF TGCGCCAGCAGCCTGGGGGTAGCGGGGCACAATGAGCAGTTCTTC
TRBJ2-5 . TRBV7-7 TRBD2 CASSQGLAGVQETQYF TGTGCTAGCAGCCAGGGGCTAGCGGGGGTACAAGAGACCCAGTACTTC
TRBJ1-1 . TRBV19 TRBD1 CASSRQGITEAFF TGTGCCAGTAGCAGACAGGGGATCACTGAAGCTTTCTTT
TRBJ1-6 few TRBV7-9 . CASSPPDNSPLHF TGTGCCAGCAGCCCCCCAGATAATTCACCCCTCCACTTT
TRBJ1-1 few TRBV2 TRBD1 CASQDREETEAFF TGTGCCAGCCAGGACAGGGAGGAGACTGAAGCTTTCTTT
TRBJ1-4 . TRBV19 TRBD1 CASSIGTGENEKLFF TGTGCCAGTAGTATAGGCACAGGGGAGAATGAAAAACTGTTTTTT
TRBJ2-7 . TRBV4-2 . CASSQGTGNAHYEQYF TGTGCCAGCAGCCAAGGAACAGGGAACGCACACTACGAGCAGTACTTC
TRBJ1-2 . TRBV5-4 . CASSLVSDYGYTF TGTGCCAGCAGCTTGGTGAGTGACTATGGCTACACCTTC
TRBJ2-3 . TRBV7-2 . CATPVGGTNTDTQYF TGTGCCACCCCGGTGGGCGGGACGAACACAGATACGCAGTATTTT
TRBJ1-2 . TRBV19 . CASTSTGWNDLGKGVF TGTGCCAGTACCTCGACAGGCTGGAACGATTTAGGAAAGGGGGTCTTC
TRBJ2-2 . TRBV4-2 TRBD1 CASSRTGGRDTGELFF TGTGCCAGCAGCCGAACAGGGGGTCGGGACACCGGGGAGCTGTTTTTT
TRBJ1-1 . TRBV6-5 . CASRRQWGVSTEAFF TGTGCCAGCAGGCGACAGTGGGGGGTGAGCACTGAAGCTTTCTTT
TRBJ2-3 . TRBV19 . CASSMRAQGFADTQYF TGTGCCAGTAGTATGAGGGCTCAGGGGTTTGCAGATACGCAGTATTTT
TRBJ1-2 . TRBV11-1 TRBD1 CASSQGADGYTF TGTGCCAGCAGCCAGGGGGCTGATGGCTACACCTTC
TRBJ2-4 . TRBV7-2 . CASSLPGVGNIQYF TGTGCCAGCAGCCTCCCGGGGGTTGGAAACATTCAGTACTTC
TRBJ2-7 . TRBV30 TRBD1 CAWSVGQGMILGLSYEQYF TGTGCCTGGAGTGTTGGACAGGGGATGATCTTGGGTCTCTCCTACGAGCAGTACTTC
TRBJ1-5 few TRBV6-1 . CASSEILGALGNQPQHF TGTGCCAGCAGTGAAATTTTGGGGGCGCTTGGCAATCAGCCCCAGCATTTT
TRBJ1-2 once TRBV10-3 TRBD1 CAMGTESYGYTF TGTGCCATGGGGACAGAGTCTTATGGCTACACCTTC
TRBJ1-2 . TRBV29-1 . CSVEDPLEGTNYGYTF TGCAGCGTTGAAGACCCTTTGGAGGGGACTAACTATGGCTACACCTTC
TRBJ1-1 . TRBV3-1/TRBV3-2 TRBD1 CASSEGALSAFF TGTGCCAGCAGCGAGGGGGCACTATCGGCTTTCTTT
TRBJ1-1 . TRBV9 . CASSVVQGYNTEAFF TGTGCCAGCAGCGTAGTACAGGGTTATAACACTGAAGCTTTCTTT
TRBJ1-1 once TRBV6-5 . CASSPLLGATEAFF TGTGCCAGCAGTCCTTTATTGGGAGCCACTGAAGCTTTCTTT
TRBJ2-1 . TRBV19 TRBD2 CASSMGGFPNNEQFF TGTGCCAGTAGTATGGGGGGGTTCCCTAACAATGAGCAGTTCTTC
TRBJ1-5 few TRBV6-5 TRBD1 CASTPTTGQPQHF TGTGCCAGCACTCCAACGACAGGGCAGCCCCAGCATTTT
TRBJ2-1 . TRBV3-1/TRBV3-2 TRBD2 CASSQRTSGYNEQFF TGTGCCAGCAGCCAAAGGACTAGCGGCTACAATGAGCAGTTCTTC
TRBJ2-3 . TRBV6-5 . CASGSGLGLTDTQYF TGTGCCAGCGGCTCGGGACTCGGACTCACAGATACGCAGTATTTT
TRBJ1-6 . TRBV30 TRBD1 CAWNLGQEGSPLHF TGTGCCTGGAACCTGGGACAGGAAGGATCACCCCTCCACTTT
TRBJ1-1 . TRBV10-3 . CATLGETEAFF TGTGCCACCCTTGGAGAGACTGAAGCTTTCTTT
TRBJ2-7 once TRBV5-5 . CASSLGLGATTYEQYF TGTGCCAGCAGCTTGGGGTTGGGGGCGACGACCTACGAGCAGTACTTC
TRBJ2-1 few TRBV11-3 . CASSWGPGAHNEQFF TGTGCCAGCAGCTGGGGGCCAGGGGCCCACAATGAGCAGTTCTTC
TRBJ1-5 . TRBV7-9 TRBD1 CASSFTGGNQPQHF TGTGCCAGCAGCTTCACAGGGGGCAATCAGCCCCAGCATTTT
TRBJ2-7 . TRBV7-3 TRBD1 CASSLTGTGFYEQYF TGTGCCAGCAGCTTAACAGGGACAGGGTTCTACGAGCAGTACTTC
TRBJ2-3 . TRBV3-1/TRBV3-2 . CASSQGKGQTSTDTQYF TGTGCCAGCAGCCAAGGCAAAGGACAGACTAGCACAGATACGCAGTATTTT
TRBJ2-1 . TRBV9 . CASSVGLVFDEQFF TGTGCCAGCAGCGTAGGACTAGTTTTCGATGAGCAGTTCTTC
TRBJ2-2 . TRBV5-1 . CASSPRLDNTGELFF TGCGCCAGCAGCCCACGACTAGATAACACCGGGGAGCTGTTTTTT
TRBJ2-1 . TRBV28 TRBD1 CASSAGTGVFPQGNEQFF TGTGCCAGCAGTGCCGGGACAGGGGTTTTCCCACAGGGCAATGAGCAGTTCTTC
TRBJ2-3 . TRBV4-2 TRBD1 CASSQVTRGRSDTQYF TGTGCCAGCAGCCAAGTGACCAGGGGGCGATCAGATACGCAGTATTTT
TRBJ2-3 . TRBV2 TRBD2 CASRGLVSTDTQYF TGTGCCAGCAGGGGACTAGTAAGCACAGATACGCAGTATTTT
TRBJ1-1 . TRBV21-1 . CASRTIRTEAFF TGTGCCAGCAGGACAATTCGCACTGAAGCTTTCTTT